These 26 T cell receptor beta chains share one sample of origin, sequenced in a study of cytomegalovirus exposure and HLA in healthy donors. Method: immunoSEQ multiplex PCR; TCRdb's copy keeps in-frame clones and lacks some. The data contain fewer than 400,000 clones, 88% of them seen just once; the ten biggest clones take up more than 0.95%. Material for sequencing was PBMCs. Receptor source: a man between 25 and 39 years old in good health and CMV-seronegative.

The table lists this clone with a count of one. The chain has TRBV4-2 and TRBJ2-5; 9 bases are shared with TRBD2. V trimming: 0 bases; J trimming: 2 bases; junction bases outside the gene matches: 10. Germline loops: CDR1 LGHNA, CDR2 YNFKEQ. This CDR3 has 18 residues. The CDR3 loop is CASSQDRGTSYGQETQYF. The CDR3 DNA sequence: TGTGCCAGCAGCCAAGATCGAGGGACTAGCTACGGACAAGAGACCCAGTACTTC.

The chain has TRBV6-6 and TRBJ1-1, with D perhaps matching TRBD1 (5 bases). The CDR3 contains 14 residues. V shed 2 bases and J shed 0 bases, with 7 bases lying between them. Germline V gene data show CDR1 as MNHNY and CDR2 as SVGAGI (reference sequence). CDR3: CASSYATVNTEAFF. The CDR3 coding sequence is TGTGCCAGCAGTTACGCGACAGTGAACACTGAAGCTTTCTTT.

The chain has TRBV5-1 and TRBJ2-2; weak D call: TRBD2 (5 bases). The germline CDR1 and CDR2 sequences are SGHRS and YFSETQ. V was trimmed by 4 bases and J by 6 bases, leaving 19 bases between them. The CDR3 runs 16 residues. The CDR3 nucleotides read TGCGCCAGCAGCGAGTCCAGCGGAAATAAGGCCGGGGAGCTGTTTTTT. Protein product: CASSESSGNKAGELFF.

The chain carries TRBV4-2 and TRBJ1-2, with no clear D. The V end lost 1 base, the J end lost 1 base, and 7 bases lay between the germline ends. CDR3 length: 14 amino acids. Germline CDR1 and CDR2: LGHNA and YNFKEQ. The CDR3 loop reads CASSQGGDNYGYTF. The CDR3 DNA follows: TGTGCCAGCAGCCAAGGGGGAGATAACTATGGCTACACCTTC.

This clone was found once. This rearrangement joins TRBV27 to TRBJ2-1, with 8 bases matching TRBD1. Germline V gene lookup returns CDR1 MNHEY and CDR2 SMNVEV (reference sequence). This CDR3 has 20 amino acids. The V and J ends lost 6 bases and 0 bases, in that order; junction bases with no gene match: 19. The CDR3 loop reads CASRLTGAGGFPGSYNEQFF. For the CDR3, the DNA is TGTGCCAGCAGACTAACGGGGGCAGGGGGCTTCCCCGGCTCCTACAATGAGCAGTTCTTC.

The chain recombines TRBV25-1 with TRBJ1-1; D is unresolved. Germline CDR1 is MGHDK and CDR2 is SYGVNS. V was shortened by 8 bases and J by 11 bases, with 18 bases between the two germline ends. The CDR3 spans 12 residues. The CDR3 region is CASVSRSGLAFF. The CDR3 DNA sequence: TGTGCCAGCGTAAGTAGGAGCGGACTGGCTTTCTTT.

V is TRBV19 and J is TRBJ1-5; weak D call: TRBD1 (5 bases). CDR1 and CDR2 from the germline V gene are LNHDA and SQIVND (reference sequence). The ends were cut back, 4 bases at V and 8 bases at J, with 15 bases in the middle. The CDR3 sequence is 14 residues long. CDR3 amino acids: CASSNRGGVEPQHF. The CDR3 DNA is TGTGCCAGTAGTAACCGCGGGGGTGTAGAGCCCCAGCATTTT.

The chain's CDR3 is CASSPDRAFNYGYTF. The CDR3 bases are TGTGCCAGCTCACCAGACAGGGCTTTTAACTATGGCTACACCTTC. The V call is TRBV18, the J call TRBJ1-2; TRBD1 matches 7 bases. The J segment lost 1 base and the V segment lost 2 bases, leaving 4 bases of the junction unmatched. The CDR3 has 15 amino acids. Germline CDR1 and CDR2: KGHSH and LQKENI. The variable domain in full, completed from reference TRBV18 and TRBJ1-2, reads NAGVMQNPRHLVRRRGQEARLRCSPMKGHSHVYWYRQLPEEGLKFMVYLQKENIIDESGMPKERFSAEFPKEGPSILRIQQVVRGDSAAYFCASSPDRAFNYGYTFGSGTRLTVV.

This chain joins TRBV5-1 and TRBJ2-2; 8 bases agree with TRBD1. The junction had 13 bases not matched to a gene; V was cut back by 7 bases and J by 2 bases. The CDR3 length is 17 residues. Germline loops: CDR1 SGHRS, CDR2 YFSETQ. In DNA form, the CDR3 reads TGCGCCAGCCCTCAGCGGGCAGGGGGCTTTAACACCGGGGAGCTGTTTTTT. Translating it yields CASPQRAGGFNTGELFF.

This chain links TRBV6-6 with TRBJ1-3; 8 bases fit TRBD1. This CDR3 is built from 15 residues. The V gene's germline CDR1 is MNHNY and CDR2 SVGAGI (reference sequence). V gave up 2 bases and J gave up 5 bases; unmatched junction bases: 5. The CDR3: CASSYGQGARNTIYF. The DNA of the CDR3 is TGTGCCAGCAGTTACGGGCAGGGGGCGAGAAACACCATATATTTT.

V usage is TRBV7-2 and J usage is TRBJ1-4; D possibly corresponds to TRBD1 (6 bases). CDR1 is SGHTA and CDR2 is FQGNSA in the germline V gene. With 1 base removed from V and 8 bases from J, the gap between germline ends came to 11 bases. This CDR3 is 14 amino acids long. The chain's CDR3 is CASSLGGGGEKLFF. Written as DNA, the CDR3 is TGTGCCAGCAGCTTAGGAGGGGGGGGCGAAAAACTGTTTTTT.

This clone appeared a single time. This rearrangement joins TRBV6-1 to TRBJ1-6; TRBD1 might be the D (5 bases). Between the trimmed V and J ends, which lost 6 bases and 6 bases, there was a span of 12 bases. The V gene's germline CDR1 is MNHNS and CDR2 SASEGT. The CDR3 sequence is 14 residues long. CDR3 DNA sequence: TGTGCCAGCAGCATAGGACACTTTAATTCACCCCTCCACTTT. This translates into CASSIGHFNSPLHF.

V and J are TRBV27 and TRBJ2-1; D is undetermined. Germline V lookup: CDR1 MNHEY, CDR2 SMNVEV (reference sequence). V lost 3 bases, J lost 9 bases, and 9 bases lay in between. The CDR3 loop spans 12 amino acids. CDR3 sequence reads: CASSFGDSEQFF. The CDR3 nucleotides are TGTGCCAGCAGTTTCGGAGATAGTGAGCAGTTCTTC.

CDR3 coding DNA: TGTGCCAGCAGTCCCTGGACTAGCGGGCACAATGAGCAGTTCTTC. Residues: CASSPWTSGHNEQFF. V usage is TRBV27 and J usage is TRBJ2-1; TRBD2 matches 11 bases. The V and J ends lost 5 bases and 5 bases, in that order; junction bases with no gene match: 5. The CDR3 runs 15 residues. Germline CDR1 is MNHEY and CDR2 is SMNVEV (reference sequence).

This clone was counted a few times. This chain links TRBV7-2 with TRBJ2-7; TRBD2 is a possible D gene (5 bases). V lost 1 base, J lost 6 bases, and 13 bases lay in between. The CDR3 totals 14 residues. CDR1 is SGHTA and CDR2 is FQGNSA in the germline V gene. CDR3 DNA sequence: TGTGCCAGCAGCTTAGAAGGACTCCTCACCGAGCAGTACTTC. Amino acid sequence: CASSLEGLLTEQYF.

This chain joins TRBV5-1 and TRBJ1-4; TRBD1 agrees at 7 bases. From germline, CDR1 is SGHRS and CDR2 YFSETQ. J gave up 3 bases and V 10 bases, and 12 bases lay outside the gene matches. CDR3 length: 15 amino acids. The CDR3 sequence is CASSQGGVSNEKLFF. CDR3 nucleotides: TGCGCCTCCTCCCAGGGGGGTGTCTCTAATGAAAAACTGTTTTTT.

This clone appeared a few times. The rearrangement links TRBV18 to TRBJ1-6, with D perhaps TRBD1 (5 bases). The germline V gene has CDR1 KGHSH and CDR2 LQKENI. V dropped 0 bases and J dropped 10 bases, with 13 bases sitting between them. The CDR3 spans 15 residues. The CDR3 spells CASSPPSGMRSPLHF. In DNA form, the CDR3 reads TGTGCCAGCTCACCACCGTCAGGGATGCGGTCACCCCTCCACTTT.

The gene calls are TRBV9 and TRBJ1-4; 9 bases align to TRBD1. Trimming removed 4 bases from V and 8 bases from J; junction bases left unmatched: 9. This CDR3 comprises 15 residues. CDR1 and CDR2 from the germline V gene are SGDLS and YYNGEE. CDR3 nucleotide sequence: TGTGCCAGCAGCCCAACAGGGGGCAGGTGGGAAAAACTGTTTTTT. Translated: CASSPTGGRWEKLFF.

V gene TRBV2 combines with J gene TRBJ2-5, with a possible D match to TRBD2 (6 bases). The CDR3 runs to 15 residues. V dropped 6 bases and J dropped 2 bases, with 16 bases sitting between them. Germline values: CDR1 SNHLY, CDR2 FYNNEI. The CDR3 nucleotides are TGTGCCAGCAGCCACCTGCCGGGACTGCAAGAGACCCAGTACTTC. It translates to CASSHLPGLQETQYF. Together with reference TRBV2 and TRBJ2-5, the CDR3 gives the full variable domain: EPEVTQTPSHQVTQMGQEVILRCVPISNHLYFYWYRQILGQKVEFLVSFYNNEISEKSEIFDDQFSVERPDGSNFTLKIRSTKLEDSAMYFCASSHLPGLQETQYFGPGTRLLVL.

This chain uses TRBV27 with TRBJ1-2, with D tentatively TRBD1 (5 bases). This CDR3 contains 12 residues. V was pared by 8 bases and J by 7 bases, with 14 bases between. Germline V gene data show CDR1 as MNHEY and CDR2 as SMNVEV (reference sequence). CDR3 DNA: TGTGCCAGCGGTTCGAGGGGAGGTGGCTACACCTTC. This sequence encodes CASGSRGGGYTF.

The chain employs TRBV11-2 and TRBJ2-1; TRBD2 agrees at 10 bases. This CDR3 has 18 residues. Germline V gene lookup returns CDR1 SGHAT and CDR2 FQNNGV. V shed 1 base, J shed 4 bases, and the junction held 10 bases outside the gene matches. The DNA of the CDR3 is TGTGCCAGCAGCTTAGTCTCTAGCGGGGGAACCTTTTACAATGAGCAGTTCTTC. Residues: CASSLVSSGGTFYNEQFF.

The rearrangement links TRBV5-4 to TRBJ2-7; tentative D call: TRBD1 (5 bases). CDR1 SGHNT and CDR2 YYREEE come from the germline V gene (reference sequence). V was cut by 0 bases and J by 6 bases, with 13 bases left in between. The CDR3 covers 14 residues. CDR3 sequence: CASSLGGHRREQYF. CDR3 bases: TGTGCCAGCAGCTTGGGGGGCCATCGGCGCGAGCAGTACTTC.

The chain employs TRBV11-2 and TRBJ1-4, with 9 bases that match TRBD1. CDR3 length equals 15 residues. J gave up 5 bases and V 1 base, and 2 bases lay outside the gene matches. Germline V CDR1 and CDR2: SGHAT, FQNNGV. CDR3 amino acids: CASSLVGTGNEKLFF. The CDR3 coding sequence is TGTGCCAGCAGCTTAGTAGGGACAGGGAATGAAAAACTGTTTTTT.

This clone was counted between two and nine times. The chain carries TRBV18 and TRBJ2-7, with 9 bases aligning to TRBD1. Germline trimming cut 4 bases from V and 3 bases from J; bases unmatched to any gene: 10. The CDR3 has 16 amino acids. The germline V gene has CDR1 KGHSH and CDR2 LQKENI. The CDR3, as DNA: TGTGCCAGCTCACTACGTTCAGCGACAGGGGGCTACGAGCAGTACTTC. This sequence encodes CASSLRSATGGYEQYF.

This clone was seen more than once but under ten times. The chain joins TRBV6-5 to TRBJ1-5, with a weak D call TRBD1 (6 bases). Germline lookup yields CDR1 MNHEY and CDR2 SVGAGI. The CDR3 is made up of 15 amino acids. The V end lost 2 bases, the J end lost 3 bases, and 11 bases lay between the germline ends. The CDR3 region has the DNA TGTGCCAGCAGTTACGGCAGGGGTCTCAATCAGCCCCAGCATTTT. It specifies CASSYGRGLNQPQHF.

V and J are TRBV7-2 and TRBJ2-4; tentative D call: TRBD1 (6 bases). V lost 5 bases to trimming and J lost 13 bases, with 12 bases between them. CDR3 size: 11 residues. CDR1 and CDR2 (germline): SGHTA, FQGNSA. In DNA, the CDR3 is TGTGCCAGCAGCAACGGACAGATCCAGTACTTC. Translation gives CASSNGQIQYF.